This record covers a single T cell receptor beta chain. The sample originates from a study of blood T cell repertoires in COVID-19. Here immunoSEQ multiplex PCR was the method, and the copy in TCRdb shows in-frame clones only, minus some. The sample lists under 300,000 clones; about 80% were seen once. V was clipped by 7 bases and J by 2 bases, with 6 bases between them. The CDR3 consists of 12 residues. The germline gives CDR1 SGHNT, CDR2 YYREEE (reference sequence). The clonotype originates from a woman between 45 and 65 years old who had recovered from COVID-19. The gene calls are TRBV5-4 and TRBJ2-2; D unresolved. Sequencing was done on a sample of peripheral blood. CDR3 bases: TGTGCCAGCGGGCTTAACACCGGGGAGCTGTTTTTT. Protein product: CASGLNTGELFF.